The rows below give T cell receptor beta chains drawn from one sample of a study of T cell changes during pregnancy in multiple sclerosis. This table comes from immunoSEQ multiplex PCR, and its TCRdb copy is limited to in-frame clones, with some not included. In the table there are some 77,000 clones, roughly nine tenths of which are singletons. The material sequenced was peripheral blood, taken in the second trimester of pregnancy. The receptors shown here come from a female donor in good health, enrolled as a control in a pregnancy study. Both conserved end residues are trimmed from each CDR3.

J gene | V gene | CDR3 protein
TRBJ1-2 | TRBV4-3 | ASSQDSTGGYYGYT
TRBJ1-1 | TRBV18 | ASSPQGGTEAF
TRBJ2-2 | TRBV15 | ATIRDRGRNTGELF
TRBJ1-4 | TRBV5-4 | ASSSHRDRNEKLF
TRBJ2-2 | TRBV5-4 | ASSQGLAGIEGELF
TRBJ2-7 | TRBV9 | ASSRSTSGYEQY
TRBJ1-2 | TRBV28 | ASSLGVGDYGYT
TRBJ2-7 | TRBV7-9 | ASSLLNNYEQY
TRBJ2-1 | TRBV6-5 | ASSSLAGTYNEQF
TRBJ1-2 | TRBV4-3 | ASSQGDLLTPLHGYT